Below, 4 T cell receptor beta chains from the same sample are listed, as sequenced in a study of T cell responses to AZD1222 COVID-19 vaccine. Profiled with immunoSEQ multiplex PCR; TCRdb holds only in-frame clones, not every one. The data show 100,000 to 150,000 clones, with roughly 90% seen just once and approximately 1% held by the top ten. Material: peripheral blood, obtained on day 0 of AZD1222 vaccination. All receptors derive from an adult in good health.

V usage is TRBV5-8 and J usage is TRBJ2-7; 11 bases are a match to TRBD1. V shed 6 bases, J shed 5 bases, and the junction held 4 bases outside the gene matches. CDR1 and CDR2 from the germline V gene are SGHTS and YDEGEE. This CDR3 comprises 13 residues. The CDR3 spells CASTRTGGDEQYF. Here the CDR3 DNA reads TGTGCCAGCACTAGGACAGGGGGCGACGAGCAGTACTTC.

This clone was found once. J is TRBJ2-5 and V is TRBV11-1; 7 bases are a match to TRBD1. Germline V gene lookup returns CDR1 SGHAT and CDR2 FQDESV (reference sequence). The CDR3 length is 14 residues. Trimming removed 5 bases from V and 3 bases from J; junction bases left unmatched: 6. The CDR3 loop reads CASSNTGTEETQYF. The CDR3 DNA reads TGTGCCAGCAGCAATACCGGGACAGAAGAGACCCAGTACTTC.

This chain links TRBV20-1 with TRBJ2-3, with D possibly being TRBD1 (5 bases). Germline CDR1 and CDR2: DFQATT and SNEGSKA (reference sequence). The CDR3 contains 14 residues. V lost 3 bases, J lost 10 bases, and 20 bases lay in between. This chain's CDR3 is CSASTLTAQSAQYF. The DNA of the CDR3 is TGCAGTGCTAGTACCCTGACAGCCCAATCCGCGCAGTATTTT.

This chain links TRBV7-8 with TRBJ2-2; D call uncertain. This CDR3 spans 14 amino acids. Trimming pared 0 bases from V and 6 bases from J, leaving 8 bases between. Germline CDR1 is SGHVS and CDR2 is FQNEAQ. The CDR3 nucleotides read TGTGCCAGCAGCTTAGCGGTGCGAGCCGGGGAGCTGTTTTTT. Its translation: CASSLAVRAGELFF.